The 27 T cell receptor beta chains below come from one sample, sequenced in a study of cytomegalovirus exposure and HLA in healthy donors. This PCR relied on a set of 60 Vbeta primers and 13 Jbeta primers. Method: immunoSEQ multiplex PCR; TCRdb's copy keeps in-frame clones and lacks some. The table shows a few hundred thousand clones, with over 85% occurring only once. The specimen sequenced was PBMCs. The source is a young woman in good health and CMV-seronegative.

The CDR3 sequence: CASSELRGRWETQYF. DNA for the CDR3: TGTGCCAGCAGTGAACTCAGGGGGCGATGGGAGACCCAGTACTTC. The V gene is TRBV6-1, the J gene TRBJ2-5, with 8 bases lining up with TRBD1. Germline CDR1 MNHNS, CDR2 SASEGT. The CDR3 contains 15 residues. Trimming cost V 2 bases and J 5 bases; bases outside gene matches: 7.

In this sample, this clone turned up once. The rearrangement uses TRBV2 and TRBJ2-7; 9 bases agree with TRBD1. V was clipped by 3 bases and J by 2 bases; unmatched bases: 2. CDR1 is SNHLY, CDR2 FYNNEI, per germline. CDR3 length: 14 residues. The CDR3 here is CASSETGGAYEQYF. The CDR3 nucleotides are TGTGCCAGCAGTGAGACAGGGGGGGCCTACGAGCAGTACTTC.

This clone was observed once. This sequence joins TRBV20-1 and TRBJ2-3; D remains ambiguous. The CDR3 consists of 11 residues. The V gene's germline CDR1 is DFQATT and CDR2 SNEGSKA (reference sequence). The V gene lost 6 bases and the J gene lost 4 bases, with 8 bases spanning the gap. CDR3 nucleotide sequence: TGCAGTGCAGAACGAGCAGATACGCAGTATTTT. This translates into CSAERADTQYF.

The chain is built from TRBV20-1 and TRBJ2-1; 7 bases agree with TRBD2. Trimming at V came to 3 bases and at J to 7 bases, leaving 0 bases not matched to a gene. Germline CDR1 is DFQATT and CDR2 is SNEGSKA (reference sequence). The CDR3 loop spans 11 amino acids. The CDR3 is CSARRGNEQFF. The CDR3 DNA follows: TGCAGTGCTAGGCGGGGGAATGAGCAGTTCTTC.

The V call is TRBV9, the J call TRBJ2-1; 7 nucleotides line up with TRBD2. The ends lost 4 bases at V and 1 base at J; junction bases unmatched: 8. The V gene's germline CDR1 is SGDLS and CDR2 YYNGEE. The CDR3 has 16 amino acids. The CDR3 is CASSPSGVASYNEQFF. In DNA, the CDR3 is TGTGCCAGCAGCCCGAGCGGGGTCGCTTCCTACAATGAGCAGTTCTTC. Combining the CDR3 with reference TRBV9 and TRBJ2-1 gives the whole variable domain DSGVTQTPKHLITATGQRVTLRCSPRSGDLSVYWYQQSLDQGLQFLIQYYNGEERAKGNILERFSAQQFPDLHSELNLSSLELGDSALYFCASSPSGVASYNEQFFGPGTRLTVL.

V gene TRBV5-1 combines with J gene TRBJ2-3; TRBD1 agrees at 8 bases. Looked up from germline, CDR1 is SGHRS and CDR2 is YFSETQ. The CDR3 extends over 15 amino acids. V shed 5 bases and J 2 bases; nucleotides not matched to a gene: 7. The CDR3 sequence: CASRHRGVSTDTQYF. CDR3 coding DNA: TGCGCCAGCAGGCACAGGGGGGTGTCCACAGATACGCAGTATTTT.

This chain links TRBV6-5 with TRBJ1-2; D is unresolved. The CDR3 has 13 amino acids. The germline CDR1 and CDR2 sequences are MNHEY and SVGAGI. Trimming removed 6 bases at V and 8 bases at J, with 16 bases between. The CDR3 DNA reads TGTGCCAGCAGCCAGCCTGGACTGAAGGGCTACACCTTC. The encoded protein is CASSQPGLKGYTF.

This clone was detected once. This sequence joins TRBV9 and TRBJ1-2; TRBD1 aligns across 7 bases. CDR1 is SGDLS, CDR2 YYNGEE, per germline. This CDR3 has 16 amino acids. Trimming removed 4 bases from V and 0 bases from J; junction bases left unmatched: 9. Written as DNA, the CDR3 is TGTGCCAGCAGCCGGGACAGTTCACTTACTAACTATGGCTACACCTTC. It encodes CASSRDSSLTNYGYTF.

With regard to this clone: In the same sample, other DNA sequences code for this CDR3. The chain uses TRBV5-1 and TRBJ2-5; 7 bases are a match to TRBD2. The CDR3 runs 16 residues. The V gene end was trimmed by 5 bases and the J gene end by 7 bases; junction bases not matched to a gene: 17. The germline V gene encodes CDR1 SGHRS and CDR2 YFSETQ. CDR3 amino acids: CASRLSPAGLEGTQYF. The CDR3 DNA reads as TGCGCCAGCAGGTTGTCCCCAGCGGGGCTGGAGGGGACCCAGTACTTC.

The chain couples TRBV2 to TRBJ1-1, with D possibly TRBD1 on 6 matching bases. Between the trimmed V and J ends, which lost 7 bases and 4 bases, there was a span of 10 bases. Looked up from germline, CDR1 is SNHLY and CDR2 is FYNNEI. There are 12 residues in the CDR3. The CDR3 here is CASKGDGTEAFF. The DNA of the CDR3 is TGTGCCAGCAAGGGGGACGGCACTGAAGCTTTCTTT.

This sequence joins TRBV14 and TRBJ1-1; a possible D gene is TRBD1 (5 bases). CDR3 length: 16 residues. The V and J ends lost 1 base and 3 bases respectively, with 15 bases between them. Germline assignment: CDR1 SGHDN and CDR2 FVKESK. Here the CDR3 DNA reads TGTGCCAGCAGCCAAGTCATCGGGCAGGGCGACACTGAAGCTTTCTTT. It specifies CASSQVIGQGDTEAFF.

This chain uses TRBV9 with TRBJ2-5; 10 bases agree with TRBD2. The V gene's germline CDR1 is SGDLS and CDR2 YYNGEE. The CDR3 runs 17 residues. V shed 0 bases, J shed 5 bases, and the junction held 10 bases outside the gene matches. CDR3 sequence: CASSVVASGGLGETQYF. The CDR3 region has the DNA TGTGCCAGCAGCGTAGTGGCTAGCGGGGGCCTTGGGGAGACCCAGTACTTC.

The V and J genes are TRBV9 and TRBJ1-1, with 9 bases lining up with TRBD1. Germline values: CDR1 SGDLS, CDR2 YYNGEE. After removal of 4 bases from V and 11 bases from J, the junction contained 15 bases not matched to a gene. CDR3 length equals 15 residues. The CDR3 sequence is CASSPRVGTGYGAFF. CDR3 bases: TGTGCCAGCAGCCCGAGAGTAGGGACAGGGTACGGGGCTTTCTTT.

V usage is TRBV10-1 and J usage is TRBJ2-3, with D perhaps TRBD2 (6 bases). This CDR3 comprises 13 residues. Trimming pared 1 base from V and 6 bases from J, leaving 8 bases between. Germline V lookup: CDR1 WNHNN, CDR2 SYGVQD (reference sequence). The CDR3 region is CASSEYLADTQYF. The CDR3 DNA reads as TGCGCCAGCAGTGAGTACCTAGCGGATACGCAGTATTTT.

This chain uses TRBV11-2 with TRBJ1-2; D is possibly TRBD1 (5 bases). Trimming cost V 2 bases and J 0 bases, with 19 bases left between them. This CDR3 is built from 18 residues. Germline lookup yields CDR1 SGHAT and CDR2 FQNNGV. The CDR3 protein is CASSLLRGGVESNYGYTF. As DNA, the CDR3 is TGTGCCAGCAGCTTACTCCGCGGGGGGGTAGAATCTAACTATGGCTACACCTTC.

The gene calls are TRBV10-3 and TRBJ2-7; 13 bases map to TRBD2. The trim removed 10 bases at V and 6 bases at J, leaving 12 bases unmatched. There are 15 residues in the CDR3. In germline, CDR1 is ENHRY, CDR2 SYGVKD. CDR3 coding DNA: TGTGCCACCTACTCACCCAGACTAGCGGGGGGCGAGCAGTACTTC. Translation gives CATYSPRLAGGEQYF.

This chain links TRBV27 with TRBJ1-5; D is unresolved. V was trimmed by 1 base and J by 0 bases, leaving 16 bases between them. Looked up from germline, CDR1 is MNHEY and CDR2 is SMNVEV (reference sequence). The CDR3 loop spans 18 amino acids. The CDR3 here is CASSLYPNTVNSNQPQHF. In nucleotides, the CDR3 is TGTGCCAGCAGTTTATATCCTAATACGGTTAATAGCAATCAGCCCCAGCATTTT.

CDR3 amino acids: CATKGGASGANVLTF. CDR3 nucleotides: TGCGCCACTAAGGGAGGCGCGTCTGGGGCCAACGTCCTGACTTTC. The chain couples TRBV10-2 to TRBJ2-6, with D possibly matching TRBD2 (6 bases). This CDR3 region has 15 residues. V was clipped by 10 bases and J by 1 base, with 14 bases between them. Germline CDR1 and CDR2: WSHSY and SAAADI.

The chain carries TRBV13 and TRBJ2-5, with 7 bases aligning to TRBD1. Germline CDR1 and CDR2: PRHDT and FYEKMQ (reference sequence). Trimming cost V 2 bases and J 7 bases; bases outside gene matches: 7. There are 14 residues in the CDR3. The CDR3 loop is CASSLRQGEGTQYF. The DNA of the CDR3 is TGTGCCAGCAGCTTAAGACAGGGCGAGGGGACCCAGTACTTC.

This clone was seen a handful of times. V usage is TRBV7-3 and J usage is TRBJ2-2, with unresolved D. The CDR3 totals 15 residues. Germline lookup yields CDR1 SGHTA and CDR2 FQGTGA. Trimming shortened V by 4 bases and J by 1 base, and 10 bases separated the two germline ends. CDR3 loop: CASSSPSLNTGELFF. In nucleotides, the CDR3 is TGTGCCAGCAGCTCCCCGAGTTTGAACACCGGGGAGCTGTTTTTT.

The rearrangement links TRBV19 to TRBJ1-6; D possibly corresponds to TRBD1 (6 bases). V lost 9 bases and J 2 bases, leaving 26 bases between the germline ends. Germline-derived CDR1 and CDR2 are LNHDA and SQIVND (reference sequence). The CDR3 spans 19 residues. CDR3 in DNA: TGTGCCAGAGATAGCCGGGACACAGATTTCGGCCCCTATAATTCACCCCTCCACTTT. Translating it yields CARDSRDTDFGPYNSPLHF.

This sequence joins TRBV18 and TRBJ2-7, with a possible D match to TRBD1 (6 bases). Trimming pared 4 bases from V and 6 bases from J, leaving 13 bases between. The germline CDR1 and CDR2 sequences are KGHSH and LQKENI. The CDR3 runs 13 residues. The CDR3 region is CASSLDRNTEQYF. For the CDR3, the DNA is TGTGCCAGCTCACTAGACAGGAACACCGAGCAGTACTTC.

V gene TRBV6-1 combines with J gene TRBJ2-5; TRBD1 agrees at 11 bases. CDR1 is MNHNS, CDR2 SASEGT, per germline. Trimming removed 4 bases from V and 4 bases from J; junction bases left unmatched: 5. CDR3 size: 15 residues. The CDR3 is CASSAGTGGLETQYF. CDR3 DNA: TGTGCCAGCAGTGCCGGGACAGGGGGTTTAGAGACCCAGTACTTC.

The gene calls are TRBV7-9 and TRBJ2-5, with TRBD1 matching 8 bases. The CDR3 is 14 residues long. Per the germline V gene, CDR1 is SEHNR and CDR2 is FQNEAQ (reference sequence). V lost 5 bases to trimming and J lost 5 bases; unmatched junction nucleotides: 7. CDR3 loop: CASSLGQADETQYF. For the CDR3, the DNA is TGTGCCAGCAGCCTGGGACAGGCAGACGAGACCCAGTACTTC.

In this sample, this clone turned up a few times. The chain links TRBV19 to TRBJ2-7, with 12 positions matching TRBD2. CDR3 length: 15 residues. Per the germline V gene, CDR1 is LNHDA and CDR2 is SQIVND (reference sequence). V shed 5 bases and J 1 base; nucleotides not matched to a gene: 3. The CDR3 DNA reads TGTGCCAGTAGTGCCGGGACTAGCGGGTCCTACGAGCAGTACTTC. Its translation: CASSAGTSGSYEQYF.

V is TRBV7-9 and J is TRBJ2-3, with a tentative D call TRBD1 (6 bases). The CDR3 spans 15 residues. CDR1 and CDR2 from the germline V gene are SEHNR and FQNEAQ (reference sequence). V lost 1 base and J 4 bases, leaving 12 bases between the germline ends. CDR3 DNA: TGTGCCAGCAGCTTAGGTACAGGGACGTCAGATACGCAGTATTTT. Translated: CASSLGTGTSDTQYF.

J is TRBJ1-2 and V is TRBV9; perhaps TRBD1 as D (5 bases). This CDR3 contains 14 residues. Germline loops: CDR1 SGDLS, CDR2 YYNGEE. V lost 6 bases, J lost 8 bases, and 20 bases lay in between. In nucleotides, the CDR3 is TGTGCCAGCACCGCCCGTTGGCAGGGTATCGGCTACACCTTC. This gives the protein CASTARWQGIGYTF.